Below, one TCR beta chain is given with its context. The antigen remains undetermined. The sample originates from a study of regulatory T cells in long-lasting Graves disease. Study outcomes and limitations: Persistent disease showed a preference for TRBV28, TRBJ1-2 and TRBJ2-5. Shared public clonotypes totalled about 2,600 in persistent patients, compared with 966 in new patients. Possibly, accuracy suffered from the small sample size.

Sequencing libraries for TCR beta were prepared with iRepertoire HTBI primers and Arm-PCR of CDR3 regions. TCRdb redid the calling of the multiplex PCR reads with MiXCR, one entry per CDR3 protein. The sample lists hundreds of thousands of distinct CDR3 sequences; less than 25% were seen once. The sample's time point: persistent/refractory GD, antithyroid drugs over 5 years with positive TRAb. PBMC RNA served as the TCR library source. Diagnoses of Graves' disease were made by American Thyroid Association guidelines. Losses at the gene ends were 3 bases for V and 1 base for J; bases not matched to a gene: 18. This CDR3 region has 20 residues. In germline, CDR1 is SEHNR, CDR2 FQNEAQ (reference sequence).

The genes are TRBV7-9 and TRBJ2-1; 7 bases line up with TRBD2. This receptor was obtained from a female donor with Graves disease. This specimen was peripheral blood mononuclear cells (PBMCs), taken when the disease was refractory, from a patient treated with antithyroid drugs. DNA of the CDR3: TGTGCCAGCAGCTTTACTAGGGCGGGAGTTGGTATAGGTTCCTACAATGAGCAGTTCTTC. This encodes CASSFTRAGVGIGSYNEQFF.